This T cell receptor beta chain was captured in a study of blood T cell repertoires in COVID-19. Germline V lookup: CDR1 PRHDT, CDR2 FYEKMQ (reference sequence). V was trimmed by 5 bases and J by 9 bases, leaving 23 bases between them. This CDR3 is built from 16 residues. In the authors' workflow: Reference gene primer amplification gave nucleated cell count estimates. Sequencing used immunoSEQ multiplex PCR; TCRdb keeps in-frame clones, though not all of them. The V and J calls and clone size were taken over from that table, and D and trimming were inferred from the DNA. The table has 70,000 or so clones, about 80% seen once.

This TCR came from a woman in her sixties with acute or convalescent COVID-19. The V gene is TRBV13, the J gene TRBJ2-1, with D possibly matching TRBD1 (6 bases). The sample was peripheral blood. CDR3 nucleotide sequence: TGTGCCAGCAGCCCCCAAAGGGGGTCCGCCGGCGGTGAGCAGTTCTTC. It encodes CASSPQRGSAGGEQFF.